The rows below give T cell receptor beta chains drawn from one sample of a study of cytomegalovirus exposure and HLA in healthy donors. Data came from immunoSEQ multiplex PCR; TCRdb stores just in-frame clones and leaves some out. Of roughly 89,000 clones detected, more than 75% appear once; the ten largest clones hold roughly 2%. The specimen was PBMCs. Every receptor here comes from a man between 18 and 35 years old in good health and CMV-seronegative. Each CDR3 is given with its conserved first and last residue. The order of the fields is clone size, D gene, V gene, J gene, CDR3 DNA, CDR3 protein. A D gene is named only where the DNA matches it firmly. The size of a clone is reported for some rows only, either as once, few or many, or as a class for expanded clones.

clone_size: few
d_call: .
v_call: TRBV5-1
j_call: TRBJ2-5
cdr3_nt: TGCGCCAGCAGTCTTTTAGGGGATCAAGAGACCCAGTACTTC
cdr3_aa: CASSLLGDQETQYF

clone_size: few
d_call: .
v_call: TRBV7-6
j_call: TRBJ1-5
cdr3_nt: TGTGCCAGCAGCTTAGGTACAAATCAGCCCCAGCATTTT
cdr3_aa: CASSLGTNQPQHF

clone_size: few
d_call: TRBD1
v_call: TRBV10-3
j_call: TRBJ1-5
cdr3_nt: TGTGCCATCAGTTCAACCGGGACAGGGGCTTCGTATAGCAATCAGCCCCAGCATTTT
cdr3_aa: CAISSTGTGASYSNQPQHF

clone_size: .
d_call: .
v_call: TRBV6-1
j_call: TRBJ1-5
cdr3_nt: TGTGCCAGCAGTGAATTCAGGGGTAGTCAGCCCCAGCATTTT
cdr3_aa: CASSEFRGSQPQHF

clone_size: .
d_call: TRBD2
v_call: TRBV2
j_call: TRBJ2-3
cdr3_nt: TGTGCCAGCAGGCCCGGGACTAGCGGGGGGAGCACAGATACGCAGTATTTT
cdr3_aa: CASRPGTSGGSTDTQYF

clone_size: .
d_call: .
v_call: TRBV2
j_call: TRBJ1-5
cdr3_nt: TGTGCCAGCAACATAAGGTTAGGGGGCAATCAGCCCCAGCATTTT
cdr3_aa: CASNIRLGGNQPQHF

clone_size: .
d_call: .
v_call: TRBV5-1
j_call: TRBJ2-7
cdr3_nt: TGCGCCAGCAGCTTCCAGGGCTCCTACGAGCAGTACTTC
cdr3_aa: CASSFQGSYEQYF

clone_size: .
d_call: .
v_call: TRBV7-9
j_call: TRBJ1-2
cdr3_nt: TGTGCCAGCAGCTGGGCAGGGGTCGCCGCCCAGACTAACTATGGCTACACCTTC
cdr3_aa: CASSWAGVAAQTNYGYTF

clone_size: .
d_call: TRBD2
v_call: TRBV9
j_call: TRBJ2-3
cdr3_nt: TGTGCCAGCAGCGTAGAGAGCGGGGGGGCCACGGGTGATACGCAGTATTTT
cdr3_aa: CASSVESGGATGDTQYF

clone_size: few
d_call: .
v_call: TRBV5-1
j_call: TRBJ2-1
cdr3_nt: TGCGCCAGCAGGACTGAGATCTCCAATGAGCAGTTCTTC
cdr3_aa: CASRTEISNEQFF

clone_size: .
d_call: .
v_call: TRBV12-1
j_call: TRBJ1-1
cdr3_nt: TGTGCCAGCAGCTTGCAGGTTACAGCCGGGATGAACACTGAAGCTTTCTTT
cdr3_aa: CASSLQVTAGMNTEAFF

clone_size: .
d_call: TRBD1
v_call: TRBV6-5
j_call: TRBJ1-1
cdr3_nt: TGTGCCAGCAGCTCGGGACAGGGTGAGGAAGCTTTCTTT
cdr3_aa: CASSSGQGEEAFF

clone_size: .
d_call: TRBD1
v_call: TRBV5-1
j_call: TRBJ1-2
cdr3_nt: TGCGCCAGCAGCCAAGGACAGGGAAAGGCGGATGGCTACACCTTC
cdr3_aa: CASSQGQGKADGYTF

clone_size: .
d_call: TRBD1
v_call: TRBV5-1
j_call: TRBJ2-3
cdr3_nt: TGCGCCAGCAGCTTCGGACAGGTGAGAAATACGCAGTATTTT
cdr3_aa: CASSFGQVRNTQYF

clone_size: .
d_call: .
v_call: TRBV5-6
j_call: TRBJ2-3
cdr3_nt: TGTGCCAGCAGCTCCGGGCTGCGGGACACAGATACGCAGTATTTT
cdr3_aa: CASSSGLRDTDTQYF

clone_size: .
d_call: TRBD1
v_call: TRBV7-9
j_call: TRBJ1-1
cdr3_nt: TGTGCCAGCAGTTTCACAGGGGGCCCCCCTATGAACACTGAAGCTTTCTTT
cdr3_aa: CASSFTGGPPMNTEAFF

clone_size: .
d_call: .
v_call: TRBV5-1
j_call: TRBJ1-5
cdr3_nt: TGCGCCAGCAGCCTCGCACGCGAGCGGGAGAGACAGCCCCAGCATTTT
cdr3_aa: CASSLARERERQPQHF

clone_size: few
d_call: .
v_call: TRBV29-1
j_call: TRBJ2-7
cdr3_nt: TGCAGCGTGCATGACTCCGTTTCCTACGAGCAGTACTTC
cdr3_aa: CSVHDSVSYEQYF

clone_size: .
d_call: TRBD2
v_call: TRBV18
j_call: TRBJ2-1
cdr3_nt: TGTGCCAGCTCACCACGGCGGGGGGGTTACTCCTACAATGAGCAGTTCTTC
cdr3_aa: CASSPRRGGYSYNEQFF

clone_size: .
d_call: .
v_call: TRBV7-9
j_call: TRBJ2-1
cdr3_nt: TGTGCCAGCAGCCCCGCCAGCTCCTACAATGAGCAGTTCTTC
cdr3_aa: CASSPASSYNEQFF

clone_size: .
d_call: TRBD2
v_call: TRBV7-2
j_call: TRBJ2-1
cdr3_nt: TGTGCCAGCAGACCTAGCGGGGGTATCTACAATGAGCAGTTCTTC
cdr3_aa: CASRPSGGIYNEQFF

clone_size: .
d_call: .
v_call: TRBV10-3
j_call: TRBJ2-7
cdr3_nt: TGTGCCATCAGTGACCCGACAGTGTCCTACGAGCAGTACTTC
cdr3_aa: CAISDPTVSYEQYF

clone_size: once
d_call: .
v_call: TRBV9
j_call: TRBJ2-1
cdr3_nt: TGTGCCAGCAGCGTTGTGGGGGGGCCCTACAATGAGCAGTTCTTC
cdr3_aa: CASSVVGGPYNEQFF

clone_size: .
d_call: .
v_call: TRBV7-6
j_call: TRBJ2-3
cdr3_nt: TGTGCCAGCAGCTCCCGGGTGGATGGGGATACGCAGTATTTT
cdr3_aa: CASSSRVDGDTQYF

clone_size: .
d_call: TRBD2
v_call: TRBV2
j_call: TRBJ2-5
cdr3_nt: TGTGCCAGCAGTGCGACTAGCGGGGGGGGTCAAGAGACCCAGTACTTC
cdr3_aa: CASSATSGGGQETQYF